One sample yielded the 21 T cell receptor beta chains listed below, sequenced in a study of technical replicates of blood from a handful of donors. The repertoire was sequenced with immunoSEQ multiplex PCR; TCRdb's copy has only in-frame clones and lacks some. The sample comprises nearly 80,000 clones, 95% to 97% of which are singletons, and roughly 0.34% rests with the top ten. The sequenced sample consisted of T cells isolated from PBMCs. These receptors were obtained from a human donor in good health.

This clone was counted between two and nine times. The chain employs TRBV2 and TRBJ1-2; 9 nucleotides agree with TRBD1. Trimming removed 11 bases from V and 5 bases from J; junction bases left unmatched: 6. This CDR3 spans 12 amino acids. CDR1 SNHLY and CDR2 FYNNEI come from the germline V gene. CDR3 sequence (DNA): TGTGCCGGGGAAGGACAGGGGTATGGCTACACCTTC. Its protein product is CAGEGQGYGYTF.

This clone was observed a few times. The rearrangement joins TRBV15 to TRBJ2-1; D is unclear. Germline CDR1 is LNHNV and CDR2 is YYDKDF (reference sequence). Between the trimmed V and J ends, which lost 0 bases and 2 bases, there was a span of 8 bases. The CDR3 has 15 amino acids. CDR3 sequence: CATSREAGTYNEQFF. The DNA for the CDR3 is TGTGCCACCAGCAGAGAGGCAGGTACCTACAATGAGCAGTTCTTC. The variable domain in full, with the rest retrieved from reference TRBV15 and TRBJ2-1, is DAMVIQNPRYQVTQFGKPVTLSCSQTLNHNVMYWYQQKSSQAPKLLFHYYDKDFNNEADTPDNFQSRRPNTSFCFLDIRSPGLGDTAMYLCATSREAGTYNEQFFGPGTRLTVL.

This chain connects TRBV6-5 to TRBJ1-5; D is unclear. Germline lookup yields CDR1 MNHEY and CDR2 SVGAGI. Trimming removed 4 bases from V and 2 bases from J, with 9 bases in between. The CDR3 contains 14 residues. The CDR3 region is CASSWRVGNQPQHF. The CDR3 DNA sequence: TGTGCCAGCAGTTGGAGGGTTGGCAATCAGCCCCAGCATTTT.

V gene TRBV19 combines with J gene TRBJ1-5; 7 bases align to TRBD1. Germline V gives CDR1 LNHDA, CDR2 SQIVND (reference sequence). The CDR3 loop spans 16 amino acids. Losses at the gene ends were 6 bases for V and 0 bases for J; bases not matched to a gene: 8. CDR3 DNA sequence: TGTGCCAGTAGGAAAAGGGACAGCTATAGCAATCAGCCCCAGCATTTT. This encodes CASRKRDSYSNQPQHF.

In this sample, this clone turned up once. V and J are TRBV7-3 and TRBJ1-1, with a possible D match to TRBD1 (6 bases). There are 15 residues in the CDR3. Germline CDR1 SGHTA, CDR2 FQGTGA. The V and J ends lost 0 bases and 0 bases respectively, with 8 bases between them. The CDR3 is CASSLTRGLNTEAFF. Written as DNA, the CDR3 is TGTGCCAGCAGCTTAACCAGGGGACTGAACACTGAAGCTTTCTTT. Looking up the rest from reference TRBV7-3 and TRBJ1-1 gives the full variable domain: GAGVSQTPSNKVTEKGKYVELRCDPISGHTALYWYRQSLGQGPEFLIYFQGTGAADDSGLPNDRFFAVRPEGSVSTLKIQRTERGDSAVYLCASSLTRGLNTEAFFGQGTRLTVV.

V is TRBV18 and J is TRBJ1-1, with a possible D match to TRBD1 (5 bases). The germline gives CDR1 KGHSH, CDR2 LQKENI. This CDR3 region has 17 residues. The ends were cut back, 3 bases at V and 4 bases at J, with 21 bases in the middle. CDR3 sequence reads: CASSPTGSSDGITEAFF. The CDR3 nucleotides are TGTGCCAGCTCACCCACAGGCAGTTCCGACGGTATCACTGAAGCTTTCTTT.

V is TRBV28 and J is TRBJ2-7, with D hard to call. The CDR3 runs 13 residues. CDR1 is MDHEN, CDR2 SYDVKM, per germline. V shed 3 bases and J shed 9 bases, with 15 bases lying between them. The CDR3 loop reads CASSFPSRAAQYF. CDR3 in DNA: TGTGCCAGCAGTTTTCCGAGCCGCGCGGCGCAGTACTTC.

The CDR3 here is CASSLDPTGAWNEQYF. The CDR3 DNA is TGTGCCAGCAGTTTAGATCCCACAGGGGCATGGAACGAGCAGTACTTC. The rearrangement joins TRBV27 to TRBJ2-7, with 7 bases matching TRBD1. CDR3 length: 16 amino acids. V lost 2 bases and J lost 5; bases outside the gene matches: 12. Germline CDR1 reads MNHEY; CDR2 reads SMNVEV (reference sequence).

The V call is TRBV28, the J call TRBJ1-2; no reliable D call. Trimming removed 3 bases from V and 3 bases from J, with 2 bases in between. The CDR3 loop spans 11 amino acids. The germline CDR1 and CDR2 sequences are MDHEN and SYDVKM. The CDR3 DNA sequence: TGTGCCAGCAGTTTCGACTATGGCTACACCTTC. Translating it yields CASSFDYGYTF.

V and J are TRBV6-5 and TRBJ1-2; no firm D call. V was clipped by 2 bases and J by 1 base, with 14 bases between them. CDR3 size: 16 residues. CDR1 and CDR2 from the germline V gene are MNHEY and SVGAGI. CDR3 sequence (DNA): TGTGCCAGCAGTTACACCTCGGGATCCCTTAACTATGGCTACACCTTC. Amino acid sequence: CASSYTSGSLNYGYTF.

The chain carries TRBV4-2 and TRBJ2-3; a weak D match, TRBD2 (7 bases). The CDR3 loop spans 17 amino acids. Germline V lookup: CDR1 LGHNA, CDR2 YNFKEQ. V was cut by 4 bases and J by 4 bases, with 21 bases left in between. The CDR3 nucleotides are TGTGCCAGCAGCCCCCCGGGGGCGGGAGTATTAGCAGATACGCAGTATTTT. This codes for CASSPPGAGVLADTQYF.

As DNA, the CDR3 is TGTGCCAGCAGCGTCACCTCTGGGACAGGGGCTAGCTACGAGCAGTACTTC. Translated, it gives CASSVTSGTGASYEQYF. The J gene is TRBJ2-7, the V gene TRBV9; 10 bases line up with TRBD1. The J segment lost 3 bases and the V segment lost 2 bases, leaving 11 bases of the junction unmatched. The CDR3 contains 17 residues. Germline V gives CDR1 SGDLS, CDR2 YYNGEE.

This chain joins TRBV28 and TRBJ2-2; 9 nucleotides line up with TRBD1. The V gene end was trimmed by 10 bases and the J gene end by 7 bases; junction bases not matched to a gene: 7. CDR3 length: 13 residues. From germline, CDR1 is MDHEN and CDR2 SYDVKM. The CDR3 sequence: CATWDRANGELFF. In nucleotides, the CDR3 is TGTGCCACCTGGGACAGGGCTAACGGGGAGCTGTTTTTT.

This chain connects TRBV6-5 to TRBJ2-3; TRBD2 is a possible D gene (5 bases). This CDR3 has 16 amino acids. Germline V gives CDR1 MNHEY, CDR2 SVGAGI. V lost 0 bases, J lost 0 bases, and 10 bases lay in between. CDR3 coding DNA: TGTGCCAGCAGTTACTCGCCAGCGGAGAGCACAGATACGCAGTATTTT. Amino acids: CASSYSPAESTDTQYF.

The chain has TRBV9 and TRBJ2-1, with TRBD2 matching 9 bases. This CDR3 has 15 amino acids. V was clipped by 0 bases and J by 4 bases; unmatched bases: 2. Looked up from germline, CDR1 is SGDLS and CDR2 is YYNGEE. CDR3 in DNA: TGTGCCAGCAGCGTAGGAGCGGGAGGTTACAATGAGCAGTTCTTC. As protein: CASSVGAGGYNEQFF.

V is TRBV13 and J is TRBJ1-1; possible D gene TRBD1, 6 bases. This CDR3 spans 16 amino acids. Germline V gives CDR1 PRHDT, CDR2 FYEKMQ (reference sequence). Trimming took 5 bases from V and 3 from J, leaving 19 bases between them. The DNA of the CDR3 is TGTGCCAGCAGCCCGAGCTCATACAGGGTATACACTGAAGCTTTCTTT. Translated: CASSPSSYRVYTEAFF.

The chain couples TRBV5-1 to TRBJ1-2; the D gene is possibly TRBD1 (5 bases). This CDR3 is 13 amino acids long. Looked up from germline, CDR1 is SGHRS and CDR2 is YFSETQ. The ends were cut back, 6 bases at V and 4 bases at J, with 13 bases in the middle. The DNA of the CDR3 is TGCGCCAGCAAGGTCGGGGGTTCCTATGGCTACACCTTC. Its protein product is CASKVGGSYGYTF.

This sequence joins TRBV2 and TRBJ2-3; 12 nucleotides align to TRBD2. Germline-derived CDR1 and CDR2 are SNHLY and FYNNEI. V lost 4 bases, J lost 1 base, and 12 bases stayed unmatched. This CDR3 spans 19 amino acids. For the CDR3, the DNA is TGTGCCAGCAGTGTTCCTAGCGGGAGGGTTGGTCGGGGCACAGATACGCAGTATTTT. It translates to CASSVPSGRVGRGTDTQYF.

The rearrangement uses TRBV2 and TRBJ2-5, with 7 bases lining up with TRBD1. Germline CDR1 and CDR2: SNHLY and FYNNEI. The CDR3 runs to 15 residues. Germline trimming cut 1 base from V and 1 base from J; bases unmatched to any gene: 3. The CDR3 bases are TGTGCCAGCAGTGAAGTAGGGACAGCCCAAGAGACCCAGTACTTC. The encoded protein is CASSEVGTAQETQYF.

The genes are TRBV7-2 and TRBJ2-2; D ambiguous. Germline V gene sequence: CDR1 SGHTA, CDR2 FQGNSA. Trimming removed 1 base at V and 0 bases at J, with 9 bases between. This CDR3 is 16 amino acids long. CDR3 in amino acids: CASSLGPGSNTGELFF. CDR3 bases: TGTGCCAGCAGCTTAGGTCCTGGCTCGAACACCGGGGAGCTGTTTTTT.

As regards this clone: The same CDR3 also results from other DNA sequences found in this sample. The chain joins TRBV5-4 to TRBJ2-1, with 8 bases fitting TRBD2. Germline loops: CDR1 SGHNT, CDR2 YYREEE (reference sequence). This CDR3 spans 14 amino acids. After removal of 2 bases from V and 4 bases from J, the junction contained 2 bases not matched to a gene. The CDR3 region is CASSFSGSYNEQFF. The CDR3 DNA reads as TGTGCCAGCAGCTTCAGCGGGAGTTACAATGAGCAGTTCTTC.